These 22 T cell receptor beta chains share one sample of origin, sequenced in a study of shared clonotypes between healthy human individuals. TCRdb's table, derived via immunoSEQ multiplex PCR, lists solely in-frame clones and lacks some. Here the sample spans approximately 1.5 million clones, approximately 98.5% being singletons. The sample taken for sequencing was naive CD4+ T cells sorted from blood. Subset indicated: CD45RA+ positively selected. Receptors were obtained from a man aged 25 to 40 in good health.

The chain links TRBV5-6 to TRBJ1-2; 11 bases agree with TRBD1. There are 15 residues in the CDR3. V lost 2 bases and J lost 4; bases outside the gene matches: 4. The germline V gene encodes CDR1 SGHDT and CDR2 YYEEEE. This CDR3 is CASSLPGQGAYGYTF. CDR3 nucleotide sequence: TGTGCCAGCAGCTTACCCGGACAGGGGGCCTATGGCTACACCTTC.

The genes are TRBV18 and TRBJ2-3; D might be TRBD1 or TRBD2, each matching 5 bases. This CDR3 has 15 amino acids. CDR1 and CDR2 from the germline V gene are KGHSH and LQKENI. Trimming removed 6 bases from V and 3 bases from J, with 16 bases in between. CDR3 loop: CASSERGPVTDTQYF. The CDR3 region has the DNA TGTGCCAGCTCCGAGAGGGGCCCGGTGACAGATACGCAGTATTTT.

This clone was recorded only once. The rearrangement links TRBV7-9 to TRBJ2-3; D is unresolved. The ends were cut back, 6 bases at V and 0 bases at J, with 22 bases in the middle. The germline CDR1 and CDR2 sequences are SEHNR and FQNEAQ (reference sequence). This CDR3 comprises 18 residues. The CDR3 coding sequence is TGTGCCAGCAGTCCTACACTCGGACGGGCGGCTAGCACAGATACGCAGTATTTT. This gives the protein CASSPTLGRAASTDTQYF.

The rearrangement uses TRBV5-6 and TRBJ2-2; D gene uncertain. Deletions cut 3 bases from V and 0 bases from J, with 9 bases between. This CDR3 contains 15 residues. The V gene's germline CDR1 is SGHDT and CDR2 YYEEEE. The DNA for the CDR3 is TGTGCCAGCAGCTCAGCCCAAGCGAACACCGGGGAGCTGTTTTTT. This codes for CASSSAQANTGELFF.

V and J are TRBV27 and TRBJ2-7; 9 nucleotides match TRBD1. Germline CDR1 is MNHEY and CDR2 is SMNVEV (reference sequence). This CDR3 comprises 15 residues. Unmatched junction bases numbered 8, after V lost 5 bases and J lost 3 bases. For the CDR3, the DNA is TGTGCCAGCAGTGTATACGGGACAGGGATCTACGAGCAGTACTTC. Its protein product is CASSVYGTGIYEQYF.

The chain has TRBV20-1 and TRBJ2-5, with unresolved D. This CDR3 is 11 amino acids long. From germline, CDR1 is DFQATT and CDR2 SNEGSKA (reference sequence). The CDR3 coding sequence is TGCTCGTTGTCCCAGGCGGAGACCCAGTACTTC. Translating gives CSLSQAETQYF.

The CDR3 is CASSFGQGETQYF. The CDR3 DNA sequence: TGTGCCAGCAGTTTTGGCCAAGGCGAGACCCAGTACTTC. The chain recombines TRBV27 with TRBJ2-5, with D unresolved. The germline CDR1 and CDR2 sequences are MNHEY and SMNVEV (reference sequence). The CDR3 contains 13 residues. Trimming pared 3 bases from V and 5 bases from J, leaving 10 bases between.

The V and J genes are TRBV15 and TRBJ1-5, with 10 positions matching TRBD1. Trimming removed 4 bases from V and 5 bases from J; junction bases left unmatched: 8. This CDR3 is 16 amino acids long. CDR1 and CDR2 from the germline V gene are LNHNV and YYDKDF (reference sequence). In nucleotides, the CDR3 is TGTGCCACCAGCACTAGGGACAGGGGTTGGGATCAGCCCCAGCATTTT. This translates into CATSTRDRGWDQPQHF.

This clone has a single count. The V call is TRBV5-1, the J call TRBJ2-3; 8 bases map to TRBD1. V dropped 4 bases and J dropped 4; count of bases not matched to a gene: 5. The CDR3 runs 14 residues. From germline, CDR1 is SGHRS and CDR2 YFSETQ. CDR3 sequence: CASSIDRGPDTQYF. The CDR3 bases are TGCGCCAGCAGCATAGACAGGGGTCCAGATACGCAGTATTTT.

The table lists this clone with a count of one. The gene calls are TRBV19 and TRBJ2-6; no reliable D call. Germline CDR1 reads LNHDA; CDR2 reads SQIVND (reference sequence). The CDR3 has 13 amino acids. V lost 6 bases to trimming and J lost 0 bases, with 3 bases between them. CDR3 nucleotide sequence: TGTGCCAGTAGGTACTCTGGGGCCAACGTCCTGACTTTC. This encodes CASRYSGANVLTF. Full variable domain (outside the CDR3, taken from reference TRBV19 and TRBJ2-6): DGGITQSPKYLFRKEGQNVTLSCEQNLNHDAMYWYRQDPGQGLRLIYYSQIVNDFQKGDIAEGYSVSREKKESFPLTVTSAQKNPTAFYLCASRYSGANVLTFGAGSRLTVL.

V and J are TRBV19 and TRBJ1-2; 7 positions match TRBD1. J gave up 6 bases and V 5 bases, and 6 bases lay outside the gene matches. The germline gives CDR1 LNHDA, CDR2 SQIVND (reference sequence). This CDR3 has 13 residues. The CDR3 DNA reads TGTGCCAGTAGTTCACAGGGGTCGGATGGCTACACCTTC. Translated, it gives CASSSQGSDGYTF.

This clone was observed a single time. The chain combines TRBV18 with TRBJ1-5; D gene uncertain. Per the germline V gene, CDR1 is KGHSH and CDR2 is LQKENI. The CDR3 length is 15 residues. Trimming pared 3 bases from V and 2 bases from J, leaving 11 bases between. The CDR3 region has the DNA TGTGCCAGCTCACCGGAGAGGTACGGCAATCAGCCCCAGCATTTT. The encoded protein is CASSPERYGNQPQHF. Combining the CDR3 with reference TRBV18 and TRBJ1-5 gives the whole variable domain NAGVMQNPRHLVRRRGQEARLRCSPMKGHSHVYWYRQLPEEGLKFMVYLQKENIIDESGMPKERFSAEFPKEGPSILRIQQVVRGDSAAYFCASSPERYGNQPQHFGDGTRLSIL.

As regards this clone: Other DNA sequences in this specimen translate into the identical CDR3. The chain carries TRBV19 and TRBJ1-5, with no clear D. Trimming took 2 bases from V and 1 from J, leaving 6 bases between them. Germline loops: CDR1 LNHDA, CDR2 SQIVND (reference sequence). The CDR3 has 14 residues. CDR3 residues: CASSISHSNQPQHF. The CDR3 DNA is TGTGCCAGTAGTATATCGCACAGCAATCAGCCCCAGCATTTT.

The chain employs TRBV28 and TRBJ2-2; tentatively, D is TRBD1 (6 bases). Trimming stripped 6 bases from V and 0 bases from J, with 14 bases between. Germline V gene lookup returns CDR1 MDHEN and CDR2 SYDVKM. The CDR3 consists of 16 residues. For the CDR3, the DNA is TGTGCCAGCAGCTACTCCGGGACACCGAACACCGGGGAGCTGTTTTTT. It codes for CASSYSGTPNTGELFF.

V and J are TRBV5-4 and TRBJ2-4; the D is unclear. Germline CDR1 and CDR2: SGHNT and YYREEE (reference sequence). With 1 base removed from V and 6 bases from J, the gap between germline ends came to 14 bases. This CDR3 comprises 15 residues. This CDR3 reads CASSLSLGFANIQYF. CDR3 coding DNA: TGTGCCAGCAGCTTGAGTCTCGGGTTCGCAAACATTCAGTACTTC.

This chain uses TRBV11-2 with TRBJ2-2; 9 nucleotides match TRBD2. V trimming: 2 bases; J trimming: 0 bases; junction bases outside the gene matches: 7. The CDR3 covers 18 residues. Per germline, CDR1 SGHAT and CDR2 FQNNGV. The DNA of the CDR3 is TGTGCCAGCAGCTTATCCGCGGGGGGGAACGCGAACACCGGGGAGCTGTTTTTT. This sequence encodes CASSLSAGGNANTGELFF.

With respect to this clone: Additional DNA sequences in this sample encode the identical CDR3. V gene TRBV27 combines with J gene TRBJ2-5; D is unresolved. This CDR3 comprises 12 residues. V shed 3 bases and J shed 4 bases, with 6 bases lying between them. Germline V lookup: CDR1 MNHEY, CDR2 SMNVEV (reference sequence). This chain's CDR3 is CASSFSGETQYF. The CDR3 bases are TGTGCCAGCAGTTTTTCAGGAGAGACCCAGTACTTC.

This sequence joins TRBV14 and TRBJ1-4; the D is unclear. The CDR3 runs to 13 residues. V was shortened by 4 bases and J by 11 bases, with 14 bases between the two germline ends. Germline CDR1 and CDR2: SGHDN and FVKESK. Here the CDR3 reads CASSPLSLGKLFF. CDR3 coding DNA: TGTGCCAGCAGCCCTCTGAGTCTGGGTAAACTGTTTTTT.

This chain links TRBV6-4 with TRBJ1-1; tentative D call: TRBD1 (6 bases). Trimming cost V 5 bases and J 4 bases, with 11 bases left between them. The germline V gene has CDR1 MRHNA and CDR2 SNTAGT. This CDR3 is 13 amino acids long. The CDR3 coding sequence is TGTGCCAGCAGTTTACAGGGAGGCACTGAAGCTTTCTTT. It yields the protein CASSLQGGTEAFF.

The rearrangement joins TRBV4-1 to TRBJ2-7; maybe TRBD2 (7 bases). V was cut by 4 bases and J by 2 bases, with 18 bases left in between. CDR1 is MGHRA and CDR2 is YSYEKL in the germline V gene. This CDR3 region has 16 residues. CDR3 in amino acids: CASSRLGGEGAYEQYF. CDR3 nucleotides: TGCGCCAGCAGCCGGTTGGGCGGGGAGGGGGCCTACGAGCAGTACTTC.

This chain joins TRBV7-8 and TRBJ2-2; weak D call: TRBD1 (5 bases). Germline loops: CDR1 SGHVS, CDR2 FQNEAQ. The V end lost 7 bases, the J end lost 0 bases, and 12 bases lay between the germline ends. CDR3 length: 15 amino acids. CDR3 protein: CASTPDTANTGELFF. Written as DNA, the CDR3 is TGTGCCAGCACCCCGGACACTGCGAACACCGGGGAGCTGTTTTTT.

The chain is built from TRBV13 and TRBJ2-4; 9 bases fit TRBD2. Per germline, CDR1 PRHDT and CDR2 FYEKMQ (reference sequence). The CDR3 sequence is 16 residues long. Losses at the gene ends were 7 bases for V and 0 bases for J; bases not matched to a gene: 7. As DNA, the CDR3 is TGTGCCAGCACCCCGACTAGCGGACTAGCCAAAAACATTCAGTACTTC. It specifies CASTPTSGLAKNIQYF.